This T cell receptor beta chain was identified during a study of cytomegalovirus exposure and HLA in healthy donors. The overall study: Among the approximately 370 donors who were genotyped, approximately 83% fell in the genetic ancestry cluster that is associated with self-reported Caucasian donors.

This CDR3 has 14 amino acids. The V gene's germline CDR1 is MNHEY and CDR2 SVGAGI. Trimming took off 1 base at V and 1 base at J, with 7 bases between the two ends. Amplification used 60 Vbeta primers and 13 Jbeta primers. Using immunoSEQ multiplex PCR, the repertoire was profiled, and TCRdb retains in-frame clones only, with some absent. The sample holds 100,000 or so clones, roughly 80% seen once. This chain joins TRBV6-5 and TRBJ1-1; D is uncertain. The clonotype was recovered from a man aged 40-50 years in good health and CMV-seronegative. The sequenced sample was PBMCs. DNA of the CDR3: TGTGCCAGCAGTTACTTACGACAGAACACTGAAGCTTTCTTT. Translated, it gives CASSYLRQNTEAFF.